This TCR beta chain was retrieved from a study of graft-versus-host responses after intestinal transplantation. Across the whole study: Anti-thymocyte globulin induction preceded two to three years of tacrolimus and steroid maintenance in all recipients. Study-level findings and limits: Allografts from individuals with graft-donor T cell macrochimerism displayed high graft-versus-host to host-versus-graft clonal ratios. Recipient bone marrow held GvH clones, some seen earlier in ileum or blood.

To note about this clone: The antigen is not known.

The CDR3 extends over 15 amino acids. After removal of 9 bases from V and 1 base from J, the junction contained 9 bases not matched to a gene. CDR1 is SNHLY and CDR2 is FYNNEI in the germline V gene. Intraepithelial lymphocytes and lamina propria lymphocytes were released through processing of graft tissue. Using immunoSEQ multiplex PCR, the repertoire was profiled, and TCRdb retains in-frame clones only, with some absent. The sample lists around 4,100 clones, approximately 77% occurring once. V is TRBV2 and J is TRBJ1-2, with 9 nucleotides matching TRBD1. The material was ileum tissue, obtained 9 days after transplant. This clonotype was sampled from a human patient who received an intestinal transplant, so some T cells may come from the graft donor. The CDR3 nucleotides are TGTGCCAGGATGAGGGACAGGGCTCTTAACTATGGCTACACCTTC. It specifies CARMRDRALNYGYTF.